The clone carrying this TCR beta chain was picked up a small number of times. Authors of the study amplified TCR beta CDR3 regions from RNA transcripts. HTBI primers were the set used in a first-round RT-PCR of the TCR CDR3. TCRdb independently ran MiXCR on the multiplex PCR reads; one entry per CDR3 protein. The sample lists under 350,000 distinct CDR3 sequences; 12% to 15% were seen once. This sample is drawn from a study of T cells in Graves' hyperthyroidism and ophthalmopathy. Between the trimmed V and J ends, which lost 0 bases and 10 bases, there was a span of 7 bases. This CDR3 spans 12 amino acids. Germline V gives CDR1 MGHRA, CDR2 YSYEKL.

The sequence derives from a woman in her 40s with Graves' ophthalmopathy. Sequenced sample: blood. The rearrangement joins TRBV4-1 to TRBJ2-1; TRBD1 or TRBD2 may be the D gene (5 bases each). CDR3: CASSQDGGEQFF. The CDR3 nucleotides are TGCGCCAGCAGCCAAGATGGGGGAGAGCAGTTCTTC.